This T cell receptor (beta chain) stems from a study of Graves' ophthalmopathy and Graves' hyperthyroidism. The study amplified TCR beta CDR3 regions using RNA transcripts. In the first round, RT-PCR was carried out with HTBI primers, and a multiplex PCR formed the second round. MiXCR, run by TCRdb on the multiplex PCR reads, gives a single entry per CDR3 protein. The sample includes about 200,000 distinct CDR3 sequences, less than 30% seen only once; the top ten take approximately 9.1%. This clonotype was picked up many times. CDR3 length: 14 residues. The germline V and J ends were trimmed by 5 bases and 1 base, with 11 bases remaining between them. Germline CDR1 MNHEY, CDR2 SMNVEV (reference sequence).

The sequenced sample was peripheral blood. J is TRBJ2-5 and V is TRBV27; the D gene is possibly TRBD1 (6 bases). The sequence was collected from a man in his fifties with Graves' ophthalmopathy. The CDR3 is CASSRRDTQETQYF. CDR3 bases: TGTGCCAGCAGTAGACGGGACACCCAAGAGACCCAGTACTTC.